Sequencing of this T cell receptor (beta chain) was carried out in a study of Graves' ophthalmopathy and Graves' hyperthyroidism (dated by TCRdb to 2016 to 2019). With regard to the full study: Peripheral blood was collected before any treatment was given, at the time of initial diagnosis. In total, 135 blood samples were TCR-sequenced: around 42 ophthalmopathy, some 75 hyperthyroidism and roughly 17 hyperthyroidism-to-ophthalmopathy patients. The 100 or so discovery patients were divided at random into training and test sets in a 7:3 ratio. In several hyperthyroidism patients, the T-cell repertoires found in thyroid tissue were compared with those found in blood. The study used TCR beta repertoire signatures to distinguish Graves' ophthalmopathy from Graves' hyperthyroidism and to predict progression to ophthalmopathy. The independent validation cohort included roughly 19 hyperthyroidism patients plus 17 patients who later progressed from hyperthyroidism to ophthalmopathy. To explore V-J signatures that distinguish ophthalmopathy from hyperthyroidism, a discovery set of roughly 98 patients was enrolled, made up of around 40 with ophthalmopathy and roughly 55 with stable hyperthyroidism. After sampling, hyperthyroidism patients received methimazole starting at 30 mg daily, and ophthalmopathy patients received high-dose intravenous methylprednisolone. Broad study findings and their caveats: No statistical method was used to set the sample size in advance, and the investigators knew which group each participant was assigned to. Among expanded thyroid clonotypes with frequency above 0.001, most also showed up in blood, which suggests that blood repertoires may reflect the thyroid immune response. In validation, the model predicted ophthalmopathy progression with more than 55% sensitivity and about 77% specificity; approximately 12 predicted patients were CT-confirmed with GO in a median of approximately six months. In cross-validation, the 13-signature model distinguished ophthalmopathy from stable hyperthyroidism with approximately 90% sensitivity and over 81% specificity, while in the test set the corresponding values were about 79% and 69%.

This clonotype was detected many times. This clone's antigen is unknown. Base qualities are not provided; no much larger clone lies one nucleotide away. For repertoire sequencing, the TCR beta CDR3 regions were amplified from RNA transcripts. The first round of RT-PCR was done with HTBI primers and the Qiagen OneStep RT-PCR kit, and was followed by a second round of multiplex PCR, then size selection and purification. Sequencing of the libraries was carried out on an Illumina HiSeq2000 in paired-end mode with 100 bp reads. As for the original processing: Reads were processed with SOAPnuke, discarding reads with adapters, uncalled bases, mean Phred below 15, or no exact constant-primer or identifier match. High-quality paired reads were merged with COPE v1.2.5. Each unique nucleotide sequence was defined as a clonotype, and clonotypes were aligned to IMGT TRB V, D and J references with MiTCR v1.1. The analysis was limited to V-J combinations with a frequency above 0.0001, which together covered just over 98% of the repertoires. A TCR clonal expansion and chaos score per V-J combination was defined as the ratio of F50 clonal expansion to chaos observed in the TCRdist matrix. Features were reduced by Welch's t-statistics and random forest to approximately 12 V-J combinations, which fed a naive Bayes classifier. Thyroid-blood repertoire similarity was quantified with the Morisita-Horn index. TCRdb applied fastp at Q25 and MiXCR to the public reads, then kept only in-frame beta chains. One record per CDR3 amino acid sequence lists the most common genes and DNA. TCRdb's processing, not the authors' own work, is the source of the V and J calls. Within this sample are roughly 410,000 distinct CDR3 sequences, with approximately 15% of them counted one time only. The ten largest clonotypes hold about 7% of the sample.

The CDR3 goes from the cysteine to the phenylalanine over 15 residues. CDR3 DNA is the only sequence kept; it has 45 bases, read in frame from the first base. Based on the germline V gene, the CDR1 and CDR2 sequences are MNHNS and SASEGT. V ends up 5 bases short and J 2 bases short, with an unmatched junction base count of 5. Hyperthyroidism was considered stable if no progression to ophthalmopathy occurred within 18 months of follow-up. Hyperthyroidism patients were newly diagnosed, were aged 18 to 65 years, and had a disease duration under 2 months. Anyone with other autoimmune diseases, uncontrolled infections, pregnancy or lactation was excluded from the study. Clinical symptoms, serum thyroxine, TRAb, thyroid ultrasound and orbital computed tomography formed the basis of the diagnosis. Ficoll-Paque density gradient centrifugation was used to isolate PBMCs from approximately 10 ml of fresh peripheral blood. Trizol reagent was used to extract the total RNA, and its quality was then checked on an Agilent 2100 Bioanalyzer.

This TCR was sampled from a woman aged 18-35 years with stable Graves' hyperthyroidism. Donor details come from another sample of the same person, matched by shared clones. The V gene is TRBV6-1 and the J gene is TRBJ2-5; TRBD2 lines up with 10 middle nucleotides. Sequenced input: peripheral blood. The CDR3 in this case is CASSPTSGDQETQYF. The sequenced DNA: TGTGCCAGCAGTCCCACTAGCGGGGATCAAGAGACCCAGTACTTC.